Shown below are 17 T cell receptor beta chains from a single sample sequenced in a study of T cells in Graves' hyperthyroidism and ophthalmopathy. Using RNA transcripts as the source, TCR beta CDR3 regions were amplified. First-round RT-PCR of the TCR CDR3 relied on the HTBI primer set. TCRdb analysed the multiplex PCR reads with MiXCR anew, one entry per CDR3 protein. The sample includes roughly 630,000 distinct CDR3 sequences, about 15% of them seen just once. Sequences were obtained from blood. The origin of the receptors is a woman aged 25 to 39 with Graves' hyperthyroidism.

The chain is built from TRBV20-1 and TRBJ1-2, with D maybe TRBD1 (5 bases). Germline V gene data show CDR1 as DFQATT and CDR2 as SNEGSKA (reference sequence). V lost 5 bases and J lost 1, with 11 bases in between. The CDR3 contains 13 residues. CDR3 protein: CSAVGRSNYGYTF. DNA for the CDR3: TGCAGTGCTGTGGGACGGAGTAACTATGGCTACACCTTC.

This clonotype was observed a few times. This rearrangement joins TRBV18 to TRBJ2-1; 7 nucleotides line up with TRBD2. J gave up 1 base and V 1 base, and 7 bases lay outside the gene matches. Germline-derived CDR1 and CDR2 are KGHSH and LQKENI. The CDR3 sequence is 17 residues long. The DNA of the CDR3 is TGTGCCAGCTCACCACAAAAGACTAGCTGGTCCTACAATGAGCAGTTCTTC. It is translated as CASSPQKTSWSYNEQFF.

The chain employs TRBV3-1 and TRBJ1-2; possibly TRBD1 for D (6 bases). The CDR3 contains 15 residues. The germline V gene encodes CDR1 LGHDT and CDR2 YNNKEL (reference sequence). The V end lost 7 bases, the J end lost 6 bases, and 21 bases lay between the germline ends. The CDR3, as DNA: TGTGCCAGCAACGGACAGAGGGGAAAAGCTGATGGCTACACCTTC. Its translation: CASNGQRGKADGYTF.

The rearrangement joins TRBV4-1 to TRBJ1-4, with D possibly TRBD1 on 5 matching bases. Trimming pared 4 bases from V and 8 bases from J, leaving 17 bases between. This CDR3 is built from 15 residues. Germline CDR1 and CDR2: MGHRA and YSYEKL. The CDR3 is CASSLGQGLGEKLFF. The DNA for the CDR3 is TGCGCCAGCAGCCTCGGGCAGGGCCTTGGGGAAAAACTGTTTTTT.

This clonotype appeared a few times. The chain has TRBV5-6 and TRBJ1-4; no clear D gene. V dropped 0 bases and J dropped 8 bases, with 14 bases sitting between them. This CDR3 contains 15 residues. The germline V gene has CDR1 SGHDT and CDR2 YYEEEE. The CDR3, as DNA: TGTGCCAGCAGCTTGGCCGCCACCCGAGGAGAAAAACTGTTTTTT. Encoded protein: CASSLAATRGEKLFF.

In this sample, this clonotype turned up many times. This chain links TRBV12-3 or TRBV12-4 with TRBJ1-5, with a possible D match to TRBD1 (5 bases). The CDR3 consists of 17 residues. Trimming took 3 bases from V and 9 from J, leaving 24 bases between them. The DNA of the CDR3 is TGTGCCAGCAGTTTTTACCTGGGCTCGGACACCCGTCCGCCCCAGCATTTT. Protein: CASSFYLGSDTRPPQHF.

At least ten counts were recorded for this clonotype. J is TRBJ2-2 and V is TRBV18, with D perhaps TRBD1 (6 bases). Deletions cut 5 bases from V and 0 bases from J, with 10 bases between. Germline assignment: CDR1 KGHSH and CDR2 LQKENI. There are 15 residues in the CDR3. CDR3 in DNA: TGTGCCAGCTCAAAAACAGGGCCGAACACCGGGGAGCTGTTTTTT. Its protein is CASSKTGPNTGELFF.

This clonotype was observed a few times. The V call is TRBV4-1, the J call TRBJ1-5; D possibly corresponds to TRBD1 (5 bases). The length of the CDR3 is 17 residues. The germline CDR1 and CDR2 sequences are MGHRA and YSYEKL. V dropped 1 base and J dropped 1 base, with 14 bases sitting between them. For the CDR3, the DNA is TGCGCCAGCAGCCAAGCGGCGATCTCAGGGAGCAATCAGCCCCAGCATTTT. Translating it yields CASSQAAISGSNQPQHF.

Many counts were recorded for this clonotype. The chain is built from TRBV7-2 and TRBJ1-1; TRBD1 is a possible D gene (6 bases). Germline V gives CDR1 SGHTA, CDR2 FQGNSA. The CDR3 loop spans 14 amino acids. The V gene lost 1 base and the J gene lost 4 bases, with 10 bases spanning the gap. The CDR3 region is CASSLVARGTEAFF. In DNA, the CDR3 is TGTGCCAGCAGCTTAGTGGCCAGGGGCACTGAAGCTTTCTTT.

The sample holds many counts of this clonotype. The chain has TRBV28 and TRBJ2-3, with a tentative D call TRBD2 (6 bases). The CDR3 is 15 residues long. The germline gives CDR1 MDHEN, CDR2 SYDVKM. V was trimmed by 5 bases and J by 2 bases, leaving 14 bases between them. This chain's CDR3 is CASSLREAYTDTQYF. CDR3 DNA: TGTGCCAGCAGTCTAAGGGAGGCCTACACAGATACGCAGTATTTT. Variable domain in full (rest from reference TRBV28 and TRBJ2-3): DVKVTQSSRYLVKRTGEKVFLECVQDMDHENMFWYRQDPGLGLRLIYFSYDVKMKEKGDIPEGYSVSREKKERFSLILESASTNQTSMYLCASSLREAYTDTQYFGPGTRLTVL.

This clonotype was recorded a few times. This chain uses TRBV20-1 with TRBJ1-2; D gene ambiguous. In germline, CDR1 is DFQATT, CDR2 SNEGSKA (reference sequence). Trimming pared 4 bases from V and 2 bases from J, leaving 5 bases between. This CDR3 is built from 11 residues. CDR3 protein: CSANGNYGYTF. CDR3 in DNA: TGCAGTGCTAACGGGAACTATGGCTACACCTTC.

The chain recombines TRBV29-1 with TRBJ2-7; D ambiguous. This CDR3 region has 13 residues. The germline gives CDR1 SQVTM, CDR2 ANQGSEA. Trimming left V 4 bases short and J 4 bases short, with 14 bases between. Written as DNA, the CDR3 is TGCAGCGTTGCGATGGCGTCCGAATACGAGCAGTACTTC. Encoded protein: CSVAMASEYEQYF.

This clonotype was found a few times. The rearrangement joins TRBV28 to TRBJ2-1; D is undetermined. Germline loops: CDR1 MDHEN, CDR2 SYDVKM. This CDR3 spans 12 amino acids. V lost 0 bases and J lost 9, with 6 bases in between. The chain's CDR3 is CASSLWFAEQFF. The CDR3 DNA reads TGTGCCAGCAGTTTATGGTTTGCTGAGCAGTTCTTC.

This clonotype was seen many times. The chain is built from TRBV7-2 and TRBJ2-3; no reliable D call. V was pared by 4 bases and J by 6 bases, with 11 bases between. The CDR3 sequence is 13 residues long. Germline CDR1 and CDR2: SGHTA and FQGNSA. In nucleotides, the CDR3 is TGTGCCAGCAGCTCCAACATGGGGGATACGCAGTATTTT. Its translation: CASSSNMGDTQYF.

The chain uses TRBV5-1 and TRBJ2-1; the match to TRBD1 covers 7 bases. CDR3 length: 13 amino acids. Per germline, CDR1 SGHRS and CDR2 YFSETQ. J was trimmed by 7 bases and V by 4 bases; bases with no gene match: 5. This chain's CDR3 is CASSTQGMNEQFF. In nucleotides, the CDR3 is TGCGCCAGCAGCACACAGGGGATGAATGAGCAGTTCTTC.

V is TRBV4-3 and J is TRBJ1-6; D remains unclear. V was shortened by 0 bases and J by 2 bases, with 11 bases between the two germline ends. Germline V CDR1 and CDR2: LGHNA, YSLEER. The CDR3 is 17 amino acids. CDR3 DNA: TGCGCCAGCAGCCAAGATACGGGATCGGCCTATAATTCACCCCTCCACTTT. Its protein product is CASSQDTGSAYNSPLHF.

This clonotype was detected many times. The gene calls are TRBV5-1 and TRBJ2-1; D may be TRBD2 (5 bases). The CDR3 runs 16 residues. CDR1 and CDR2 from the germline V gene are SGHRS and YFSETQ. V dropped 2 bases and J dropped 2 bases, with 14 bases sitting between them. The CDR3 DNA is TGCGCCAGCAGCTTTGCTAGCACCAAGGCCTACAATGAGCAGTTCTTC. Its translation is CASSFASTKAYNEQFF.